These 13 T cell receptor beta chains originate from one sample sequenced in a study of cytomegalovirus exposure and HLA in healthy donors. The repertoire was sequenced with immunoSEQ multiplex PCR; TCRdb's copy has only in-frame clones and lacks some. The sample includes around 180,000 clones, approximately 84% of them seen just once. Sample: PBMCs. Receptors were obtained from a man between 18 and 35 years old in good health and CMV-seropositive.

V and J are TRBV5-1 and TRBJ2-3, with D possibly TRBD1 on 6 matching bases. Germline values: CDR1 SGHRS, CDR2 YFSETQ. CDR3 length: 14 amino acids. Trimming stripped 4 bases from V and 1 base from J, with 10 bases between. Written as DNA, the CDR3 is TGCGCCAGCAGCCGTGGGGGCGGCACAGATACGCAGTATTTT. Encoded protein: CASSRGGGTDTQYF.

V is TRBV5-1 and J is TRBJ1-1, with D uncertain. The CDR3 is 15 residues long. The V gene's germline CDR1 is SGHRS and CDR2 YFSETQ. The V end was cut by 1 base, the J end by 1 base, with 11 bases between. This CDR3 reads CASSLLSGRNTEAFF. The CDR3 DNA is TGCGCCAGCAGCTTGTTGTCAGGTAGGAACACTGAAGCTTTCTTT.

The chain recombines TRBV5-1 with TRBJ2-3, with 7 positions matching TRBD2. Germline V gene sequence: CDR1 SGHRS, CDR2 YFSETQ. CDR3 length equals 15 residues. V lost 4 bases, J lost 1 base, and 6 bases stayed unmatched. CDR3 nucleotide sequence: TGCGCCAGCAGCCGGAGCGGGGTTGGCACAGATACGCAGTATTTT. Its translation is CASSRSGVGTDTQYF.

The rearrangement uses TRBV7-2 and TRBJ2-1; D is perhaps TRBD1 (5 bases). The germline gives CDR1 SGHTA, CDR2 FQGNSA. Trimming cost V 6 bases and J 5 bases, with 11 bases left between them. CDR3 length: 13 amino acids. CDR3 sequence (DNA): TGTGCCAGCAGGACCATAGGGGACAATGAGCAGTTCTTC. This encodes CASRTIGDNEQFF.

V is TRBV16 and J is TRBJ2-1; D is uncertain. The CDR3 has 16 residues. Trimming removed 7 bases at V and 7 bases at J, with 23 bases between. CDR1 is KGHSY and CDR2 is FQNENV in the germline V gene. The CDR3 bases are TGTGCCAGCAACCTACAAGGTCCCCCTACACAGAATGAGCAGTTCTTC. Translated: CASNLQGPPTQNEQFF.

The chain joins TRBV19 to TRBJ2-1; 7 nucleotides match TRBD2. Germline lookup yields CDR1 LNHDA and CDR2 SQIVND (reference sequence). With 1 base clipped from V and 7 bases from J, the junction kept 7 bases outside the gene matches. This CDR3 contains 15 residues. CDR3 in amino acids: CASSIGWLAVNEQFF. The CDR3, as DNA: TGTGCCAGTAGTATAGGTTGGCTAGCGGTGAATGAGCAGTTCTTC.

This chain connects TRBV28 to TRBJ2-7, with 7 nucleotides matching TRBD1. The CDR3 is 15 amino acids. CDR1 is MDHEN, CDR2 SYDVKM, per germline. The V and J ends lost 4 bases and 0 bases, in that order; junction bases with no gene match: 6. In nucleotides, the CDR3 is TGTGCCAGCAGTTCCCACCAGGGGGTCTCCTACGAGCAGTACTTC. Its translation is CASSSHQGVSYEQYF.

The genes are TRBV19 and TRBJ2-5, with 8 bases aligning to TRBD1. Per the germline V gene, CDR1 is LNHDA and CDR2 is SQIVND (reference sequence). The CDR3 runs 17 residues. V shed 7 bases and J 5 bases; nucleotides not matched to a gene: 18. Here the CDR3 DNA reads TGTGCCAGTAAACCCACAGGGGGAGTAGGGCGATGGGAGACCCAGTACTTC. Translated: CASKPTGGVGRWETQYF.

The chain has TRBV5-1 and TRBJ2-5; D is possibly TRBD2 (6 bases). Between the trimmed V and J ends, which lost 3 bases and 1 base, there was a span of 19 bases. Germline assignment: CDR1 SGHRS and CDR2 YFSETQ. The CDR3 is 17 residues long. The CDR3 loop reads CASSSRRAGPSQETQYF. CDR3 in DNA: TGCGCCAGCAGCTCCCGGCGGGCGGGACCGTCCCAAGAGACCCAGTACTTC.

The V call is TRBV5-3, the J call TRBJ2-7, with a tentative D call TRBD1 (5 bases). TRBV5-3 is recorded as an ORF, its role being uncertain. The CDR3 runs 15 residues. V was trimmed by 4 bases and J by 7 bases, leaving 21 bases between them. The chain's CDR3 is CARSRLRQGPLEQYF. As DNA, the CDR3 is TGTGCCAGAAGCCGGCTGAGGCAGGGCCCTTTGGAGCAGTACTTC.

This sequence joins TRBV4-3 and TRBJ2-3; D is possibly TRBD2 (6 bases). V gave up 1 base and J gave up 0 bases, with 11 bases separating them. This CDR3 is 16 amino acids long. Germline V gives CDR1 LGHNA, CDR2 YSLEER. CDR3 protein: CASSQAEGSSTDTQYF. The CDR3 DNA follows: TGCGCCAGCAGCCAAGCGGAGGGGTCTAGCACAGATACGCAGTATTTT.

The chain recombines TRBV5-1 with TRBJ2-2; D is possibly TRBD2 (6 bases). V gave up 5 bases and J gave up 4 bases, with 9 bases separating them. The CDR3 totals 13 residues. Germline values: CDR1 SGHRS, CDR2 YFSETQ. CDR3 bases: TGCGCCAGCAGGTGGGAGGTCACCGGGGAGCTGTTTTTT. The encoded protein is CASRWEVTGELFF. Variable domain in full (rest from reference TRBV5-1 and TRBJ2-2): KAGVTQTPRYLIKTRGQQVTLSCSPISGHRSVSWYQQTPGQGLQFLFEYFSETQRNKGNFPGRFSGRQFSNSRSEMNVSTLELGDSALYLCASRWEVTGELFFGEGSRLTVL.

For this clone: Sequence at one end of the junction differs from germline and may be a read error. The V gene is TRBV7-9, the J gene TRBJ2-7, with 8 bases lining up with TRBD2. CDR1 is SEHNR and CDR2 is FQNEAQ in the germline V gene (reference sequence). The CDR3 runs 11 residues. The CDR3: CASSSERELHF. For the CDR3, the DNA is TGTGCCAGCAGCTCCGAGCGGGAGTTGCACTTC. The entire variable domain, with the rest obtained from reference TRBV7-9 and TRBJ2-7, is as follows: DTGVSQNPRHKITKRGQNVTFRCDPISEHNRLYWYRQTLGQGPEFLTYFQNEAQLEKSRLLSDRFSAERPKGSFSTLEIQRTEQGDSAMYLCASSSERELHFGPGTRLTVT.